This TCR beta chain emerged from a study of blood T cell repertoires in COVID-19. Produced via immunoSEQ multiplex PCR; TCRdb's table is partial and in-frame only. The sample yields under 250,000 clones, about nine tenths seen once. Recovery meant two consecutive negative NP/OP PCR tests, professional clearance, or resolved symptoms. The V gene's germline CDR1 is LGHNA and CDR2 YNFKEQ. Trimming took 4 bases from V and 2 from J; bases not matched to a gene: 6. This CDR3 contains 17 residues. The source is a man aged 35-49 years who had recovered from COVID-19. V is TRBV4-2 and J is TRBJ2-3, with 13 bases that match TRBD2. Sequencing input: PBMCs or T cells enriched from blood (not recorded which). The CDR3 spells CASSPGLAGESTDTQYF. In DNA form, the CDR3 reads TGTGCCAGCAGCCCCGGACTAGCGGGAGAGTCCACAGATACGCAGTATTTT.